What follows is one T cell receptor (beta chain) and its context. CDR3 length equals 15 residues. Germline loops: CDR1 MNHEY, CDR2 SVGAGI. This record belongs to a study of T cells expressing NK-cell markers. TCRdb reprocessed the 5' RACE reads; each CDR3 protein has one entry and no DNA is given. Recorded here are fewer than 400,000 distinct CDR3 sequences; the top ten clones represent about 11%. The specimen sequenced was blood T cells: a sorted CD56 or NKG2C T cell subset, CD4+ or CD8+ T cells, or bulk PBMC T cells (not recorded which). The chain recombines TRBV6-5 with TRBJ2-3; TCRdb's D call, TRBD2, is unchecked because there is no DNA. The clonotype comes from a woman aged 45-60 years in good health. The CDR3 sequence is CASSWLARSTDTQYF.